This passage covers 24 T cell receptor beta chains from one sample sequenced in a study of T cell clonality in common variable immunodeficiency. The study's findings and limits: Common variable immunodeficiency TCR beta sequences reportedly had fewer deletions and N-nucleotide insertions.

The antigens of these receptors remain unknown. Assay used: immunoSEQ multiplex PCR; TCRdb lists only in-frame clones, some missing. The sample includes about 32,000 clones, none of them occurring once. Sequenced: peripheral blood mononuclear cells. The receptor source for this set is a human donor with common variable immunodeficiency.

This clone was seen a few times. CDR3 in amino acids: CASSHGPTEAFF. CDR3 bases read: TGTGCCAGCAGTCATGGGCCCACTGAA. V is TRBV11-2 and J is TRBJ1-1; D is unresolved. The read finishes 3 residues shy of the CDR3 end, and the germline J gene is used to complete it. Per the germline V gene, CDR1 is SGHAT and CDR2 is FQNNGV. The CDR3 is 12 residues long. The ends were cut back, 6 bases at V and 4 bases at J, with 9 bases in the middle.

To note about this clone: Sequencing ends 3 residues short of the CDR3 end; the germline J gene provides the rest. This chain connects TRBV5-1 to TRBJ1-1; 8 bases map to TRBD1. The germline CDR1 and CDR2 sequences are SGHRS and YFSETQ. The CDR3 runs to 14 residues. The V gene end was trimmed by 4 bases and the J gene end by 6 bases; junction bases not matched to a gene: 8. Partial CDR3 DNA: TGCGCCAGCAGCACAGGGGGGCCGTCGGCTGAA. Its protein product is CASSTGGPSAE. The whole CDR3 sequence is CASSTGGPSAEAFF. Drawing the rest from reference TRBV5-1 and TRBJ1-1, the complete variable domain is KAGVTQTPRYLIKTRGQQVTLSCSPISGHRSVSWYQQTPGQGLQFLFEYFSETQRNKGNFPGRFSGRQFSNSRSEMNVSTLELGDSALYLCASSTGGPSAEAFFGQGTRLTVV.

For this clone: The observed sequence ends 3 residues before the CDR3 terminus, with the missing tail filled in from the germline J gene. V usage is TRBV19 and J usage is TRBJ1-2; D possibly corresponds to TRBD1 (5 bases). This CDR3 region has 15 residues. The V and J ends lost 3 bases and 2 bases respectively, with 13 bases between them. Germline assignment: CDR1 LNHDA and CDR2 SQIVND (reference sequence). Partial CDR3 DNA: TGTGCCAGTAGTATCGACAGTCACCCCAACTATGGC. It translates to CASSIDSHPNYG. The whole CDR3 sequence reads CASSIDSHPNYGYTF.

Note on this clone: The read falls 3 residues short of the CDR3 end, and the missing part is taken from the germline J gene. V usage is TRBV7-6 and J usage is TRBJ2-7; 8 nucleotides line up with TRBD1. The ends lost 6 bases at V and 3 bases at J; junction bases unmatched: 19. The CDR3 has 18 amino acids. Germline V gene lookup returns CDR1 SGHVS and CDR2 FNYEAQ. Partial CDR3 DNA: TGTGCCAGCAGTTGGGGACAGGTAACCCGAGATGCAAACTACGAG. Translated: CASSWGQVTRDANYE. The complete CDR3 protein is CASSWGQVTRDANYEQYF.

In regard to this clone: From the germline J gene comes the end of the CDR3, since the read stops 3 residues before it. The chain recombines TRBV2 with TRBJ1-4; D gene uncertain. The V and J ends lost 5 bases and 0 bases respectively, with 10 bases between them. The CDR3 spans 15 residues. Germline V gives CDR1 SNHLY, CDR2 FYNNEI. The CDR3 DNA, read in part, is TGTGCCAGCAGTTTCGAAAAGGCAACTAATGAAAAA. Protein: CASSFEKATNEK. The CDR3 in full is CASSFEKATNEKLFF.

This clone showed up many times. The CDR3 loop is CASSPGQTFNSPLHF. CDR3 DNA (partial): TGTGCCAGCTCACCGGGACAGACCTTCAATTCACCC. The chain is built from TRBV18 and TRBJ1-6; TRBD1 aligns across 7 bases. The sequence runs out 3 residues before the end of the CDR3; the remainder is reconstructed from the germline J gene. The germline V gene has CDR1 KGHSH and CDR2 LQKENI. The CDR3 is 15 amino acids. V was clipped by 3 bases and J by 7 bases; unmatched bases: 6.

This clone came up a few times. Coverage ceases 3 residues before the CDR3 finishes, and the germline J gene fills in the end. The chain has TRBV30 and TRBJ1-4; 7 bases align to TRBD1. Germline V gene data show CDR1 as GTSNPN and CDR2 as SVGIG (reference sequence). The CDR3 extends over 14 amino acids. This CDR3 reads CAWTRQGNTGELFF. Partial CDR3 DNA: TGTGCCTGGACTAGACAGGGCAACACCGGGGAA. The full variable domain, with the rest looked up from reference TRBV30 and TRBJ1-4, is SQTIHQWPATLVQPVGSPLSLECTVEGTSNPNLYWYRQAAGRGLQLLFYSVGIGQISSEVPQNLSASRPQDRQFILSSKKLLLSDSGFYLCAWTRQGNTGELFFGSGTQLSVL.

This clone was seen at least ten times. Read coverage stops 3 residues before the CDR3 terminus; the germline J gene supplies the remainder. The genes are TRBV6-4 and TRBJ1-1, with a possible D match to TRBD1 (6 bases). Germline V gene sequence: CDR1 MRHNA, CDR2 SNTAGT. The length of the CDR3 is 15 residues. Trimming took off 6 bases at V and 5 bases at J, with 19 bases between the two ends. The CDR3 reads CASSPSGGYETEAFF. The covered CDR3 bases are TGTGCCAGCAGCCCCTCGGGGGGCTATGAAACTGAA.

This clone has a count of ten or more. Coverage ceases 3 residues before the CDR3 finishes, and the germline J gene fills in the end. The chain combines TRBV11-2 with TRBJ1-4, with D maybe TRBD1 (6 bases). Germline assignment: CDR1 SGHAT and CDR2 FQNNGV. The CDR3 covers 15 residues. Trimming left V 7 bases short and J 3 bases short, with 15 bases between. CDR3 DNA, as far as it was read: TGTGCCAGCATCATAAGGGGGTGGCCTAATGAAAAA. It translates to CASIIRGWPNEK. The CDR3 in full is CASIIRGWPNEKLFF.

Notes on this clone: The CDR3 goes on 3 residues after the read ends, and that part is filled in from the germline J gene. V and J are TRBV7-2 and TRBJ1-1, with TRBD1 as a possible D gene (5 bases). CDR1 SGHTA and CDR2 FQGNSA come from the germline V gene. The V and J ends lost 4 bases and 5 bases respectively, with 17 bases between them. The CDR3 length is 15 residues. The sequenced part of the CDR3 DNA is TGTGCCAGCAGCTCACGAGGACACCCGAGAACTGAA. Translated: CASSSRGHPRTE. The whole CDR3 sequence reads CASSSRGHPRTEAFF.

With regard to this clone: The read gets to within 3 residues of the CDR3 end, and the germline J gene fills in the rest. The rearrangement joins TRBV18 to TRBJ1-3, with no clear D. Trimming pared 3 bases from V and 0 bases from J, leaving 6 bases between. CDR1 is KGHSH and CDR2 is LQKENI in the germline V gene. The length of the CDR3 is 14 residues. The sequenced CDR3 bases are TGTGCCAGCTCACCCCAGGTCTCTGGAAACACC. Its translation is CASSPQVSGNT. The full CDR3 protein is CASSPQVSGNTIYF.

This clone showed up just a few times. The read terminates 3 residues ahead of where the CDR3 ends, so the germline J gene completes it. The gene calls are TRBV7-2 and TRBJ1-1, with TRBD1 identical over 7 bases. The CDR3 spans 12 residues. Germline V gene data show CDR1 as SGHTA and CDR2 as FQGNSA. The CDR3 is CASSMTGLKAFF. The DNA read from the CDR3 is TGTGCCAGCAGCATGACAGGGCTGAAG. The whole variable domain, remainder taken from reference TRBV7-2 and TRBJ1-1, is GAGVSQSPSNKVTEKGKDVELRCDPISGHTALYWYRQSLGQGLEFLIYFQGNSAPDKSGLPSDRFSAERTGGSVSTLTIQRTQQEDSAVYLCASSMTGLKAFFGQGTRLTVV.

The table lists this clone with many counts. The read ends 3 residues shy of where the CDR3 ends; the end is completed using the germline J gene. V gene TRBV7-2 combines with J gene TRBJ2-5, with D perhaps matching TRBD2 (6 bases). The CDR3 totals 15 residues. The germline V and J ends were trimmed by 5 bases and 0 bases, with 13 bases remaining between them. Germline values: CDR1 SGHTA, CDR2 FQGNSA. CDR3 sequence: CASSLSRTNQETQYF. The DNA read from the CDR3 is TGTGCCAGCAGCCTCTCGAGGACTAACCAAGAGACC.

CDR3 amino acids: CASSLDRTGNSPLHF. Incomplete CDR3 DNA: TGTGCCAGCAGCTTAGATAGGACAGGGAATTCACCC. This chain links TRBV7-3 with TRBJ1-6, with TRBD1 identical over 8 bases. The missing CDR3 end, 3 residues past where the read stops, is filled in from the germline J gene. The CDR3 is 15 amino acids. CDR1 SGHTA and CDR2 FQGTGA come from the germline V gene. The V segment lost 2 bases and the J segment 7 bases; nucleotides outside the gene matches: 4.

This clone was counted between two and nine times. With the read ending 3 residues before the CDR3 end, the germline J gene is used to fill in that end. J is TRBJ1-3 and V is TRBV7-9, with TRBD1 as a possible D gene (5 bases). V was pared by 5 bases and J by 6 bases, with 8 bases between. CDR1 and CDR2 from the germline V gene are SEHNR and FQNEAQ (reference sequence). The CDR3 spans 12 residues. CDR3 protein: CASSRGENTIYF. The DNA read from the CDR3 is TGTGCCAGCAGCCGGGGGGAAAACACC.

On this clone: The CDR3 extends 3 residues past the end of the read, so its final part is completed from the germline J gene. V is TRBV19 and J is TRBJ2-1; tentatively, D is TRBD1 (6 bases). Germline CDR1 reads LNHDA; CDR2 reads SQIVND (reference sequence). Trimming removed 6 bases from V and 6 bases from J, with 12 bases in between. The CDR3 extends over 13 amino acids. The CDR3 here is CASSDRYGNEQFF. CDR3 bases read: TGTGCCAGTAGCGACAGGTACGGCAATGAG.

CDR3 loop: CASSRDRGGDQPQHF. Partial CDR3 DNA: TGTGCCAGTAGTAGGGACAGGGGAGGAGATCAGCCC. The chain links TRBV19 to TRBJ1-5, with 10 bases that match TRBD1. Read coverage stops 3 residues before the CDR3 terminus; the germline J gene supplies the remainder. The CDR3 extends over 15 amino acids. Germline CDR1 and CDR2: LNHDA and SQIVND (reference sequence). J was trimmed by 5 bases and V by 4 bases; bases with no gene match: 5.

This clone showed up many times. The covered CDR3 bases are TGTGCCAGCAGCCAACTTGGACAGCTGTATGGC. Amino acids: CASSQLGQLYG. The full CDR3 reads CASSQLGQLYGYTF. The V and J genes are TRBV14 and TRBJ1-2, with TRBD1 as a possible D gene (6 bases). The read gets to within 3 residues of the CDR3 end, and the germline J gene fills in the rest. This CDR3 has 14 amino acids. CDR1 and CDR2 (germline): SGHDN, FVKESK. Trimming pared 2 bases from V and 5 bases from J, leaving 12 bases between.

This clone was found many times. The read comes to an end 3 residues before the CDR3 does, leaving the germline J gene to fill in the end. V and J are TRBV20-1 and TRBJ2-5; D is unresolved. The CDR3 is 12 amino acids. The V and J ends lost 3 bases and 5 bases respectively, with 10 bases between them. Germline V gives CDR1 DFQATT, CDR2 SNEGSKA (reference sequence). CDR3 region: CSASASAETQYF. CDR3 bases read: TGCAGTGCTAGTGCCAGCGCGGAGACC.

With respect to this clone: From the germline J gene comes the end of the CDR3, since the read stops 3 residues before it. V usage is TRBV19 and J usage is TRBJ1-1; tentatively, D is TRBD1 (5 bases). The V gene lost 2 bases and the J gene lost 1 base, with 20 bases spanning the gap. The CDR3 length is 18 residues. The germline V gene has CDR1 LNHDA and CDR2 SQIVND (reference sequence). CDR3 bases read: TGTGCCAGTAGTATAAACGCGGTCGCCGGAGGGGCGAACACTGAA. Its translation: CASSINAVAGGANTE. The entire CDR3 sequence reads CASSINAVAGGANTEAFF.

Many counts were recorded for this clone. The read ends 3 residues before the CDR3 terminus; that terminus is restored from the germline J gene. The chain employs TRBV29-1 and TRBJ2-7, with 7 bases fitting TRBD1. V was clipped by 6 bases and J by 6 bases; unmatched bases: 11. This CDR3 region has 13 residues. Germline V gives CDR1 SQVTM, CDR2 ANQGSEA. Partial CDR3 DNA: TGCAGCGTATCCCGACAGGGTTTACCCGAG. The encoded protein is CSVSRQGLPE. The full CDR3 protein is CSVSRQGLPEQYF.

This clone was seen a few times. From the germline J gene comes the end of the CDR3, since the read stops 3 residues before it. The rearrangement joins TRBV2 to TRBJ2-7; 9 positions agree with TRBD1. The CDR3 is 16 residues long. Germline-derived CDR1 and CDR2 are SNHLY and FYNNEI. V lost 3 bases and J lost 0; bases outside the gene matches: 6. The CDR3 sequence: CASSDPGDRDSYEQYF. The DNA read from the CDR3 is TGTGCCAGCAGTGATCCGGGGGACAGGGACTCCTACGAG.

This clone was detected only a few times. The CDR3 end falls 3 residues outside the read, so it is completed with the germline J gene. The chain joins TRBV6-2 or TRBV6-3 to TRBJ1-1; D is undetermined. The CDR3 spans 16 residues. Germline V lookup: CDR1 MNHEY, CDR2 SVGEGT. The V end lost 5 bases, the J end lost 0 bases, and 16 bases lay between the germline ends. The CDR3 bases that were read are TGTGCCAGCAGTAAAAAACAAGGCGGGTTGAACACTGAA. Its protein product is CASSKKQGGLNTE. In full, the CDR3 is CASSKKQGGLNTEAFF.

The covered CDR3 bases are TGTGCCAGCAGCTTAGGTCCCTCTACTATTAGA. Translating it yields CASSLGPSTIR. The whole CDR3 protein reads CASSLGPSTIRLFF. The chain is built from TRBV7-9 and TRBJ1-4; unclear D gene. Coverage ceases 3 residues before the CDR3 finishes, and the germline J gene fills in the end. The CDR3 has 14 residues. The germline V gene encodes CDR1 SEHNR and CDR2 FQNEAQ (reference sequence). The entire variable domain, with the rest obtained from reference TRBV7-9 and TRBJ1-4, is as follows: DTGVSQNPRHKITKRGQNVTFRCDPISEHNRLYWYRQTLGQGPEFLTYFQNEAQLEKSRLLSDRFSAERPKGSFSTLEIQRTEQGDSAMYLCASSLGPSTIRLFFGSGTQLSVL.